These 8 T cell receptor beta chains were all obtained from the same sample, sequenced in a study of blood T cell repertoires in COVID-19. Sequenced by immunoSEQ multiplex PCR; TCRdb stores in-frame clones only, minus some. The table records approximately 180,000 clones, nearly 80% of them present only once. Sequencing input: peripheral blood. These receptors were collected from a woman in her seventies with acute or convalescent COVID-19.

The chain combines TRBV30 with TRBJ1-6; D uncertain. V lost 3 bases, J lost 4 bases, and 7 bases lay in between. The CDR3 runs 13 residues. Germline assignment: CDR1 GTSNPN and CDR2 SVGIG (reference sequence). The CDR3 region has the DNA TGTGCCTGGAGCAACGGTTATAATTCACCCCTCCACTTT. Its protein product is CAWSNGYNSPLHF.

This clone appeared a few times. V and J are TRBV19 and TRBJ2-7; 12 bases are shared with TRBD2. The trim removed 6 bases at V and 6 bases at J, leaving 12 bases unmatched. Germline V CDR1 and CDR2: LNHDA, SQIVND (reference sequence). The CDR3 extends over 16 amino acids. The CDR3 region is CASSSRLAGVSGEQYF. CDR3 nucleotide sequence: TGTGCCAGTAGCTCAAGACTAGCGGGAGTATCTGGCGAGCAGTACTTC.

This chain joins TRBV6-1 and TRBJ2-7; D unresolved. Trimming left V 0 bases short and J 6 bases short, with 9 bases between. Per the germline V gene, CDR1 is MNHNS and CDR2 is SASEGT. The CDR3 length is 13 residues. The CDR3 protein is CASSEAAVREQYF. CDR3 DNA sequence: TGTGCCAGCAGTGAAGCGGCGGTTCGCGAGCAGTACTTC.

This clone was seen more than once but under ten times. The chain links TRBV19 to TRBJ2-7, with TRBD2 matching over 8 bases. The CDR3 loop spans 15 amino acids. Germline CDR1 reads LNHDA; CDR2 reads SQIVND (reference sequence). Trimming at V came to 3 bases and at J to 2 bases, leaving 6 bases not matched to a gene. The CDR3 spells CASSIVAGGPYEQYF. The CDR3 DNA follows: TGTGCCAGTAGTATTGTGGCGGGAGGACCCTACGAGCAGTACTTC.

The gene calls are TRBV6-6 and TRBJ1-1; TRBD1 matches 8 bases. The J segment lost 4 bases and the V segment lost 4 bases, leaving 11 bases of the junction unmatched. The CDR3 loop spans 16 amino acids. Germline-derived CDR1 and CDR2 are MNHNY and SVGAGI (reference sequence). DNA for the CDR3: TGTGCCAGCAGTTCGACCGGGACAGGACGGGGCACTGAAGCTTTCTTT. Its protein is CASSSTGTGRGTEAFF.

The chain joins TRBV19 to TRBJ2-7, with 7 bases matching TRBD2. This CDR3 contains 15 residues. V lost 3 bases, J lost 3 bases, and 8 bases stayed unmatched. Germline V gene sequence: CDR1 LNHDA, CDR2 SQIVND (reference sequence). This CDR3 reads CASSIFLASGYEQYF. DNA of the CDR3: TGTGCCAGTAGTATTTTCCTCGCTAGCGGCTACGAGCAGTACTTC.

The chain combines TRBV12-3 or TRBV12-4 with TRBJ1-5; D remains unclear. The CDR3 is 12 amino acids. The V end was cut by 5 bases, the J end by 4 bases, with 6 bases between. In DNA, the CDR3 is TGTGCCAGCAGTGAGTATAATCAGCCCCAGCATTTT. It encodes CASSEYNQPQHF.

This clone was seen more than once but under ten times. The J gene is TRBJ2-7, the V gene TRBV7-9, with TRBD1 identical over 7 bases. The CDR3 sequence is 15 residues long. Germline V gives CDR1 SEHNR, CDR2 FQNEAQ (reference sequence). J was trimmed by 7 bases and V by 4 bases; bases with no gene match: 13. CDR3: CASSSSGGEGAEQYF. The CDR3 region has the DNA TGTGCCAGCAGCTCGAGTGGCGGCGAGGGGGCTGAGCAGTACTTC. The whole variable domain, remainder taken from reference TRBV7-9 and TRBJ2-7, is DTGVSQNPRHKITKRGQNVTFRCDPISEHNRLYWYRQTLGQGPEFLTYFQNEAQLEKSRLLSDRFSAERPKGSFSTLEIQRTEQGDSAMYLCASSSSGGEGAEQYFGPGTRLTVT.